This T cell receptor (beta chain) was identified in a study of cytomegalovirus exposure and HLA in healthy donors. Concerning this clone: Its antigen is undetermined.

Study results and caveats: Analyzed later, association rates of TCRs varied across HLA loci, with DRB1 most and HLA-C fewest.

It was with 60 Vbeta and 13 Jbeta primers that the PCR ran. The repertoire was sequenced with immunoSEQ multiplex PCR; TCRdb's copy has only in-frame clones and lacks some. The sample has around 210,000 clones, approximately 79% seen once. The TCR sequence derives from a man in his forties or fifties in good health and CMV-seronegative. The sample comprised PBMCs.

The CDR3 protein is CASRIQANTEAFF. CDR3 in DNA: TGTGCCAGCCGGATTCAGGCGAACACTGAAGCTTTCTTT. The chain combines TRBV13 with TRBJ1-1; D is ambiguous. This CDR3 has 13 residues. Germline values: CDR1 PRHDT, CDR2 FYEKMQ (reference sequence). V was pared by 8 bases and J by 1 base, with 11 bases between.